This passage covers 13 T cell receptor beta chains from one sample sequenced in a study of beta chain features in type 1 diabetes. The study reverse transcribed the entire isolated RNA, so it sequenced expressed TCRB transcripts. The repertoire was sequenced with immunoSEQ multiplex PCR; TCRdb's copy has only in-frame clones and lacks some. The sample has roughly 400,000 clones; approximately 14% are singletons. Specimen: naive CD4+ T cells from blood. These receptors were obtained from a man aged 30 to 39 in good health.

This clone has a handful of counts. The chain recombines TRBV7-2 with TRBJ2-5; no firm D call. V shed 1 base and J shed 5 bases, with 8 bases lying between them. The CDR3 spans 13 residues. CDR1 and CDR2 from the germline V gene are SGHTA and FQGNSA. CDR3 DNA sequence: TGTGCCAGCAGCTTAGGGCAGTGGGAGACCCAGTACTTC. Protein sequence: CASSLGQWETQYF.

This clone was seen more than once but under ten times. The V gene is TRBV5-1, the J gene TRBJ2-5; D is perhaps TRBD1 (6 bases). Trimming took 5 bases from V and 4 from J, leaving 21 bases between them. This CDR3 region has 16 residues. CDR1 is SGHRS, CDR2 YFSETQ, per germline. Here the CDR3 DNA reads TGCGCCAGCAGTCGATTGCCAGGGGAAGAGCGAGAGACCCAGTACTTC. This encodes CASSRLPGEERETQYF.

The rearrangement joins TRBV12-5 to TRBJ2-7; D gene ambiguous. From germline, CDR1 is LGHNT and CDR2 FRNRAP. The length of the CDR3 is 11 residues. With 5 bases removed from V and 3 bases from J, the gap between germline ends came to 5 bases. CDR3 loop: CASGTYYEQYV. Here the CDR3 DNA reads TGTGCTAGTGGTACGTACTACGAGCAGTACGTC.

The V and J genes are TRBV25-1 and TRBJ2-3; 11 positions agree with TRBD2. The length of the CDR3 is 14 residues. CDR1 and CDR2 (germline): MGHDK, SYGVNS. The V segment lost 5 bases and the J segment 10 bases; nucleotides outside the gene matches: 8. The chain's CDR3 is CASSTSGGTGAQYF. The DNA of the CDR3 is TGTGCCAGCAGTACTAGCGGGGGTACAGGGGCGCAGTATTTT.

The chain has TRBV7-2 and TRBJ2-7; the match to TRBD2 covers 11 bases. This CDR3 comprises 13 residues. Germline values: CDR1 SGHTA, CDR2 FQGNSA. V lost 5 bases, J lost 6 bases, and 3 bases stayed unmatched. CDR3 bases: TGTGCCAGCAGCCCGGGACTAGCGGCCGAGCAGTACTTC. Its protein is CASSPGLAAEQYF.

This clone has only a few counts. The chain couples TRBV4-3 to TRBJ1-1, with D maybe TRBD1 (5 bases). The ends were cut back, 1 base at V and 4 bases at J, with 10 bases in the middle. The CDR3 is 14 amino acids. The germline gives CDR1 LGHNA, CDR2 YSLEER. CDR3: CASSQGSGSTEAFF. In nucleotides, the CDR3 is TGCGCCAGCAGCCAAGGGTCAGGGAGCACTGAAGCTTTCTTT.

This clone was seen more than once but under ten times. V gene TRBV30 combines with J gene TRBJ2-6, with D perhaps matching TRBD1 (7 bases). This CDR3 is built from 16 residues. From germline, CDR1 is GTSNPN and CDR2 SVGIG (reference sequence). Trimming removed 5 bases from V and 2 bases from J, with 16 bases in between. The CDR3 loop is CAWETQGGAGANVLTF. The DNA of the CDR3 is TGTGCCTGGGAGACCCAGGGGGGCGCTGGGGCCAACGTCCTGACTTTC.

Points on this clone: This sample also contains other DNA sequences that code for the same CDR3. The chain is built from TRBV30 and TRBJ1-2, with a weak D call TRBD1 (6 bases). CDR3 size: 12 residues. Germline CDR1 is GTSNPN and CDR2 is SVGIG (reference sequence). Between the trimmed V and J ends, which lost 1 base and 4 bases, there was a span of 7 bases. CDR3 in amino acids: CAWSAGAYGYTF. DNA of the CDR3: TGTGCCTGGAGTGCGGGGGCCTATGGCTACACCTTC.

This clone has only a few counts. The chain has TRBV29-1 and TRBJ1-4; D may be TRBD1 (5 bases). V was pared by 7 bases and J by 8 bases, with 14 bases between. The CDR3 sequence is 12 residues long. Germline V gives CDR1 SQVTM, CDR2 ANQGSEA. CDR3 bases: TGCAGCGCACAGGTCCTAGGGGAAAAACTGTTTTTT. Its translation is CSAQVLGEKLFF.

This clone was observed a few times. CDR3 sequence reads: CSVRGQTNNYGYTF. The DNA of the CDR3 is TGCAGCGTTCGGGGCCAGACGAATAACTATGGCTACACCTTC. The chain uses TRBV29-1 and TRBJ1-2; tentatively, D is TRBD1 (5 bases). The V and J ends lost 5 bases and 1 base respectively, with 14 bases between them. CDR3 length: 14 amino acids. Germline V lookup: CDR1 SQVTM, CDR2 ANQGSEA. Full variable domain (missing parts from reference TRBV29-1 and TRBJ1-2): SAVISQKPSRDICQRGTSLTIQCQVDSQVTMMFWYRQQPGQSLTLIATANQGSEATYESGFVIDKFPISRPNLTFSTLTVSNMSPEDSSIYLCSVRGQTNNYGYTFGSGTRLTVV.

V and J are TRBV7-3 and TRBJ2-1, with D possibly being TRBD2 (6 bases). The CDR3 runs to 15 residues. Looked up from germline, CDR1 is SGHTA and CDR2 is FQGTGA. V was pared by 5 bases and J by 0 bases, with 11 bases between. In DNA, the CDR3 is TGTGCCAGCAGCGAGGGGACTCTCTCCTACAATGAGCAGTTCTTC. Translating gives CASSEGTLSYNEQFF.

This clone turned up a few times. The chain has TRBV25-1 and TRBJ2-1; D tentatively fits TRBD1 or TRBD2 (7 bases each). This CDR3 is built from 15 residues. Deletions cut 1 base from V and 9 bases from J, with 16 bases between. Germline assignment: CDR1 MGHDK and CDR2 SYGVNS. CDR3 nucleotides: TGTGCCAGCAGTGAATTGGGAGGGGGCGAGAGTGAGCAGTTCTTC. Translation: CASSELGGGESEQFF.

The chain combines TRBV5-1 with TRBJ2-1, with 11 positions matching TRBD2. CDR1 and CDR2 (germline): SGHRS, YFSETQ. CDR3 length: 17 amino acids. J gave up 0 bases and V 3 bases, and 5 bases lay outside the gene matches. The CDR3 sequence: CASSSDTSGSSYNEQFF. In DNA form, the CDR3 reads TGCGCCAGCAGCTCCGACACTAGCGGGAGCTCCTACAATGAGCAGTTCTTC.